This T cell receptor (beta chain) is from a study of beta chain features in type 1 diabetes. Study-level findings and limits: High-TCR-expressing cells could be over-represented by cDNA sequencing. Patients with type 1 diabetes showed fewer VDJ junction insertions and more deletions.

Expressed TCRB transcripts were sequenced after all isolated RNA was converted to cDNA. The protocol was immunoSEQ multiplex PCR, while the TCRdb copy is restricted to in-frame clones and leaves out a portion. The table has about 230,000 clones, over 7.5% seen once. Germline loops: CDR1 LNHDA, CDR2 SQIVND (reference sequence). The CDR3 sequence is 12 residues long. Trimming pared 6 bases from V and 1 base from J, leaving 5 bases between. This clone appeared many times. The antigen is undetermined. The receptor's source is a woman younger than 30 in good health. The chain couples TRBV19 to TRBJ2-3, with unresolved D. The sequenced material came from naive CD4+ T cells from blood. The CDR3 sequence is CASRQGTDTQYF. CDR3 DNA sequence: TGTGCCAGTAGGCAGGGCACAGATACGCAGTATTTT.